These 2 T cell receptor beta chains originate from one sample sequenced in a study of blood T cell repertoires in COVID-19. The repertoire was sequenced with immunoSEQ multiplex PCR; TCRdb's copy has only in-frame clones and lacks some. The data show approximately 300,000 clones, around 88% seen once. Sequenced: peripheral blood. The receptor source for this set is a woman between 45 and 60 years old with acute or convalescent COVID-19.

The genes are TRBV5-6 and TRBJ2-5, with D possibly TRBD2 on 5 matching bases. The length of the CDR3 is 14 residues. The V gene lost 4 bases and the J gene lost 5 bases, with 15 bases spanning the gap. The germline CDR1 and CDR2 sequences are SGHDT and YYEEEE. The CDR3 nucleotides are TGTGCCAGCAGCCTAGGTCCGAGAGGGGAGACCCAGTACTTC. Translation gives CASSLGPRGETQYF. Supplemented by reference TRBV5-6 and TRBJ2-5, the full variable domain reads DAGVTQSPTHLIKTRGQQVTLRCSPKSGHDTVSWYQQALGQGPQFIFQYYEEEERQRGNFPDRFSGHQFPNYSSELNVNALLLGDSALYLCASSLGPRGETQYFGPGTRLLVL.

The chain couples TRBV2 to TRBJ2-1, with 12 bases lining up with TRBD2. Germline V gene sequence: CDR1 SNHLY, CDR2 FYNNEI. The CDR3 sequence is 15 residues long. Trimming took 5 bases from V and 11 from J; bases not matched to a gene: 10. CDR3 region: CASSQRASGGDKQFF. For the CDR3, the DNA is TGTGCCAGCAGTCAAAGGGCTAGCGGGGGGGATAAGCAGTTCTTC.